These 25 T cell receptor beta chains share one sample of origin, sequenced in a study of cytomegalovirus exposure and HLA in healthy donors. Use of 60 Vbeta and 13 Jbeta primers characterized the PCR. Profiled with immunoSEQ multiplex PCR; TCRdb holds only in-frame clones, not every one. The table has around 150,000 clones, around 72% seen once. The specimen sequenced was PBMCs. The source of these receptors is a middle-aged man in good health and CMV-seronegative.

This clone has only a few counts. V and J are TRBV9 and TRBJ1-1, with D possibly being TRBD1 (5 bases). This CDR3 spans 12 amino acids. Deletions cut 5 bases from V and 5 bases from J, with 10 bases between. Germline CDR1 and CDR2: SGDLS and YYNGEE. CDR3 in amino acids: CASRGGDTEAFF. The CDR3 region has the DNA TGTGCCAGCAGGGGGGGGGATACTGAAGCTTTCTTT.

This clone was found a few times. This sequence joins TRBV11-1 and TRBJ2-7; 9 bases align to TRBD1. The germline V gene encodes CDR1 SGHAT and CDR2 FQDESV (reference sequence). The CDR3 runs 15 residues. J gave up 2 bases and V 5 bases, and 7 bases lay outside the gene matches. CDR3 nucleotides: TGTGCCAGCAGCCCTAAGGACAGGGGAACCTACGAGCAGTACTTC. Translated, it gives CASSPKDRGTYEQYF.

This clone was counted a few times. This sequence joins TRBV7-7 and TRBJ2-2, with a possible D match to TRBD2 (5 bases). CDR3 length: 15 amino acids. CDR1 and CDR2 from the germline V gene are SSHAT and FNYEAQ (reference sequence). Trimming took off 4 bases at V and 7 bases at J, with 16 bases between the two ends. CDR3 sequence (DNA): TGTGCCAGCAGCTCCCGGGTGGCCGGAGGCGGGGAGCTGTTTTTT. Amino acid sequence: CASSSRVAGGGELFF.

The CDR3 reads CASSLDRHRGSEKLFF. In DNA, the CDR3 is TGTGCCAGCAGCTTAGACCGGCACAGGGGTTCTGAAAAACTGTTTTTT. This rearrangement joins TRBV11-3 to TRBJ1-4, with 7 bases fitting TRBD1. Germline V gene sequence: CDR1 SGHNT, CDR2 YENEEA. The trim removed 0 bases at V and 7 bases at J, leaving 8 bases unmatched. CDR3 length equals 16 residues.

J is TRBJ2-1 and V is TRBV7-2, with a weak D call TRBD2 (5 bases). V lost 3 bases, J lost 5 bases, and 11 bases lay in between. In germline, CDR1 is SGHTA, CDR2 FQGNSA. This CDR3 is 14 amino acids long. The CDR3: CASSFGLLNNEQFF. CDR3 sequence (DNA): TGTGCCAGCAGCTTTGGACTCCTCAACAATGAGCAGTTCTTC.

V and J are TRBV7-9 and TRBJ2-1; 9 bases fit TRBD1. Trimming at V came to 5 bases and at J to 12 bases, leaving 14 bases not matched to a gene. The CDR3 is 15 amino acids. The germline gives CDR1 SEHNR, CDR2 FQNEAQ (reference sequence). The CDR3: CASSPGQGISVVQFF. As DNA, the CDR3 is TGTGCCAGCAGCCCAGGACAGGGGATTTCGGTGGTGCAGTTCTTC. Based on the CDR3 plus reference TRBV7-9 and TRBJ2-1, the full variable domain is DTGVSQNPRHKITKRGQNVTFRCDPISEHNRLYWYRQTLGQGPEFLTYFQNEAQLEKSRLLSDRFSAERPKGSFSTLEIQRTEQGDSAMYLCASSPGQGISVVQFFGPGTRLTVL.

The V call is TRBV28, the J call TRBJ1-4; the D gene is possibly TRBD1 (5 bases). This CDR3 region has 15 residues. Trimming pared 2 bases from V and 7 bases from J, leaving 14 bases between. Looked up from germline, CDR1 is MDHEN and CDR2 is SYDVKM. Here the CDR3 reads CASSLKAGLREKLFF. CDR3 bases: TGTGCCAGCAGTTTAAAGGCAGGGTTACGTGAAAAACTGTTTTTT.

This clone has only one observation. This chain joins TRBV2 and TRBJ2-3, with 11 bases matching TRBD2. The V segment lost 5 bases and the J segment 5 bases; nucleotides outside the gene matches: 6. Germline CDR1 SNHLY, CDR2 FYNNEI. This CDR3 region has 15 residues. CDR3: CASSRLAGSIDTQYF. CDR3 DNA: TGTGCCAGCAGTAGACTAGCGGGGTCTATAGATACGCAGTATTTT.

The chain has TRBV6-5 and TRBJ2-2; maybe TRBD2 (5 bases). The CDR3 length is 14 residues. V was pared by 6 bases and J by 8 bases, with 16 bases between. The germline V gene encodes CDR1 MNHEY and CDR2 SVGAGI. This chain's CDR3 is CASSADWLGGELFF. For the CDR3, the DNA is TGTGCCAGCAGCGCGGACTGGCTAGGTGGGGAGCTGTTTTTT.

The chain carries TRBV5-1 and TRBJ1-6, with TRBD1 as a possible D gene (5 bases). The V gene lost 0 bases and the J gene lost 7 bases, with 11 bases spanning the gap. This CDR3 has 15 amino acids. CDR1 is SGHRS and CDR2 is YFSETQ in the germline V gene. This CDR3 is CASSLDRGMNSPLHF. Here the CDR3 DNA reads TGCGCCAGCAGCTTGGATCGGGGGATGAATTCACCCCTCCACTTT.

V and J are TRBV28 and TRBJ2-2; perhaps TRBD1 as D (6 bases). V lost 8 bases and J 1 base, leaving 11 bases between the germline ends. This CDR3 region has 14 residues. Per the germline V gene, CDR1 is MDHEN and CDR2 is SYDVKM. DNA of the CDR3: TGTGCCAGCTATTCCAGGGGGAACACCGGGGAGCTGTTTTTT. Its translation: CASYSRGNTGELFF.

This chain joins TRBV9 and TRBJ2-3; D uncertain. Germline V gives CDR1 SGDLS, CDR2 YYNGEE. CDR3 length equals 15 residues. The germline V and J ends were trimmed by 0 bases and 3 bases, with 11 bases remaining between them. The CDR3 sequence: CASSVEPGMTDTQYF. The CDR3 nucleotides are TGTGCCAGCAGCGTAGAGCCGGGTATGACAGATACGCAGTATTTT.

The V call is TRBV25-1, the J call TRBJ1-1; a possible D gene is TRBD1 (6 bases). CDR1 is MGHDK and CDR2 is SYGVNS in the germline V gene. The CDR3 loop spans 14 amino acids. Trimming removed 6 bases from V and 1 base from J, with 12 bases in between. The CDR3 bases are TGTGCCAGCAGGTGGGCAGGGGCGAACACTGAAGCTTTCTTT. It translates to CASRWAGANTEAFF.

The CDR3 spells CASSLLGGPDYNEQFF. CDR3 in DNA: TGTGCCAGCAGCTTACTAGGGGGCCCGGATTACAATGAGCAGTTCTTC. V and J are TRBV7-9 and TRBJ2-1; 7 positions match TRBD1. Germline assignment: CDR1 SEHNR and CDR2 FQNEAQ (reference sequence). The CDR3 has 16 amino acids. V shed 2 bases and J 4 bases; nucleotides not matched to a gene: 8. The full variable domain, its missing parts supplied by reference TRBV7-9 and TRBJ2-1, is DTGVSQNPRHKITKRGQNVTFRCDPISEHNRLYWYRQTLGQGPEFLTYFQNEAQLEKSRLLSDRFSAERPKGSFSTLEIQRTEQGDSAMYLCASSLLGGPDYNEQFFGPGTRLTVL.

The chain couples TRBV28 to TRBJ1-3; a possible D gene is TRBD1 (6 bases). The CDR3 sequence is 14 residues long. Germline V gene sequence: CDR1 MDHEN, CDR2 SYDVKM. Trimming left V 1 base short and J 5 bases short, with 9 bases between. The DNA for the CDR3 is TGTGCCAGCAGTTTATCCAGGGGAAGAAACACCATATATTTT. This gives the protein CASSLSRGRNTIYF.

The chain carries TRBV6-6 and TRBJ2-7, with 7 bases matching TRBD1. CDR1 is MNHNY and CDR2 is SVGAGI in the germline V gene (reference sequence). This CDR3 comprises 15 residues. After removal of 5 bases from V and 4 bases from J, the junction contained 11 bases not matched to a gene. The DNA of the CDR3 is TGTGCCAGCAGTCCCCGGGACAGAATGATGTACGAGCAGTACTTC. Translation: CASSPRDRMMYEQYF.

This clone was counted a few times. The V and J genes are TRBV9 and TRBJ1-1; D might be TRBD1 (5 bases). CDR1 and CDR2 from the germline V gene are SGDLS and YYNGEE. The V and J ends lost 4 bases and 1 base respectively, with 14 bases between them. The CDR3 extends over 15 amino acids. This CDR3 reads CASSKNPTGNTEAFF. Here the CDR3 DNA reads TGTGCCAGCAGCAAAAACCCCACAGGGAACACTGAAGCTTTCTTT.

The CDR3 nucleotides read TGTGCCAGCAGCTTAGTTGGAGGGTCGAGGCACGAGCAGTACTTC. It specifies CASSLVGGSRHEQYF. The rearrangement uses TRBV7-6 and TRBJ2-7, with D possibly TRBD2 on 6 matching bases. Trimming left V 1 base short and J 5 bases short, with 15 bases between. There are 15 residues in the CDR3. Germline V lookup: CDR1 SGHVS, CDR2 FNYEAQ.

This CDR3 is CASSLYISSYEQYF. The CDR3 DNA sequence: TGTGCCAGCAGCCTTTACATATCCTCCTACGAGCAGTACTTC. The gene calls are TRBV14 and TRBJ2-7, with D hard to call. V gave up 4 bases and J gave up 0 bases, with 10 bases separating them. Germline values: CDR1 SGHDN, CDR2 FVKESK. The CDR3 runs 14 residues.

V usage is TRBV5-6 and J usage is TRBJ2-7, with 8 bases identical to TRBD2. J lost 7 bases, V lost 3 bases, and 15 bases had no gene match. The CDR3 runs 16 residues. The germline CDR1 and CDR2 sequences are SGHDT and YYEEEE. CDR3 DNA: TGTGCCAGCAGCTCAGTAGCGGGGCTGGATCGTTTGGAGCAGTACTTC. Protein product: CASSSVAGLDRLEQYF.

This clone came up a few times. The rearrangement links TRBV6-1 to TRBJ1-5; 8 bases match TRBD1. V was pared by 6 bases and J by 6 bases, with 1 base of the junction left unmatched. The germline gives CDR1 MNHNS, CDR2 SASEGT. The CDR3 runs to 12 residues. The CDR3 spells CASRDRVQPQHF. In DNA form, the CDR3 reads TGTGCCAGCAGGGACAGGGTTCAGCCCCAGCATTTT.

This rearrangement joins TRBV6-1 to TRBJ2-1; 10 positions match TRBD2. V lost 6 bases, J lost 8 bases, and 10 bases stayed unmatched. This CDR3 comprises 15 residues. CDR1 is MNHNS, CDR2 SASEGT, per germline. CDR3 residues: CASRKGLASLDEQFF. Written as DNA, the CDR3 is TGTGCCAGCAGAAAGGGACTAGCGTCCCTAGATGAGCAGTTCTTC.

The DNA of the CDR3 is TGTGCCAGCAGCCCCGCGACAGGGGCGAGTGGCTACACCTTC. Translated, it gives CASSPATGASGYTF. The chain links TRBV14 to TRBJ1-2; the match to TRBD1 covers 8 bases. CDR3 size: 14 residues. Trimming removed 4 bases from V and 7 bases from J; junction bases left unmatched: 8. Germline-derived CDR1 and CDR2 are SGHDN and FVKESK. Together with reference TRBV14 and TRBJ1-2, the CDR3 gives the full variable domain: EAGVTQFPSHSVIEKGQTVTLRCDPISGHDNLYWYRRVMGKEIKFLLHFVKESKQDESGMPNNRFLAERTGGTYSTLKVQPAELEDSGVYFCASSPATGASGYTFGSGTRLTVV.

The rearrangement joins TRBV7-2 to TRBJ2-2, with 7 bases identical to TRBD1. The J segment lost 4 bases and the V segment lost 2 bases, leaving 4 bases of the junction unmatched. This CDR3 spans 15 amino acids. Germline CDR1 reads SGHTA; CDR2 reads FQGNSA. The CDR3 coding sequence is TGTGCCAGCAGCTTACAGGGGGTGGGCACCGGGGAGCTGTTTTTT. Amino acid sequence: CASSLQGVGTGELFF.

This chain links TRBV7-2 with TRBJ2-3; 9 bases line up with TRBD2. Unmatched junction bases numbered 3, after V lost 5 bases and J lost 6 bases. This CDR3 is 13 amino acids long. In germline, CDR1 is SGHTA, CDR2 FQGNSA. CDR3 amino acids: CASSVTSGDTQYF. CDR3 coding DNA: TGTGCCAGCAGCGTAACTAGCGGGGATACGCAGTATTTT.